A selection of T cell receptor beta chains follows, all from one sample in a study of blood T cell repertoires in COVID-19. Sequencing used immunoSEQ multiplex PCR; TCRdb keeps in-frame clones, though not all of them. The sample includes around 230,000 clones, roughly four fifths of them seen just once. Sequenced input: peripheral blood. The receptor set was obtained from a woman of 80 years or more with acute or convalescent COVID-19. CDR3s include the opening cysteine and the closing phenylalanine or tryptophan. Fields, in order: clone size, J gene, D gene, V gene, CDR3 DNA, CDR3 protein. The D gene is left open where the match is weak. A row's size may be missing; if present it is once, few, many or a size class.

-,TRBJ2-2,TRBD2,TRBV27,TGTGCCAGCAGGGGACTAGCGGGGGCCCCCCTCGCCGGGGAGCTGTTTTTT,CASRGLAGAPLAGELFF
-,TRBJ2-1,TRBD2,TRBV10-3,TGTGCCATCAGTGAACCGCCCCTGGTGGGGGGCGGGGGGCTGAATGAGCAGTTCTTC,CAISEPPLVGGGGLNEQFF
-,TRBJ1-3,-,TRBV11-3,TGTGCCAGCAGCAGGGGGTCCGGGTCTGGAAACACCATATATTTT,CASSRGSGSGNTIYF
-,TRBJ1-5,-,TRBV2,TGTGCCAGCAGTGAAGAGAGATGGGCAAATCAGCCCCAGCATTTT,CASSEERWANQPQHF
-,TRBJ2-3,-,TRBV4-2,TGTGCCAGCAGCCGAACAGAGTGGGATACGCAGTATTTT,CASSRTEWDTQYF
-,TRBJ2-1,-,TRBV24-1,TGTGCCACCAGTGACCCTCGGGCAGGGTCCTTAACCTACAATGAGCAGTTCTTC,CATSDPRAGSLTYNEQFF
-,TRBJ2-3,TRBD2,TRBV2,TGTGCCAGCATGGGGGGGGGCACAGATACGCAGTATTTT,CASMGGGTDTQYF
-,TRBJ2-6,-,TRBV5-1,TGCGCCAGCGCTTCCGACATTGCCAACGTCCTGACTTTC,CASASDIANVLTF
-,TRBJ1-1,-,TRBV30,TGTGCCTGGAGTAGGGTGCAGGGAGGGAACACTGAAGCTTTCTTT,CAWSRVQGGNTEAFF
-,TRBJ1-5,-,TRBV2,TGTGCCAGCAGTGAACAATCTAGCAATCAGCCCCAGCATTTT,CASSEQSSNQPQHF
-,TRBJ2-1,TRBD2,TRBV3-1/TRBV3-2,TGTGCCAGCAGCCCCCCGGCGGGCGGGGGGTACAATGAGCAGTTCTTC,CASSPPAGGGYNEQFF
-,TRBJ2-7,TRBD1,TRBV10-3,TGTGCCATCACCGTAACCGGGACAGGGGGCGAGCAGTACTTC,CAITVTGTGGEQYF
-,TRBJ1-1,-,TRBV29-1,TGCAGCGTTGCATGGAGGAACACTGAAGCTTTCTTT,CSVAWRNTEAFF
-,TRBJ1-2,-,TRBV19,TGTGCCAGTAGTGACCGGGACACGAGGGGCTACACCTTC,CASSDRDTRGYTF
-,TRBJ2-7,TRBD2,TRBV7-2,TGTGCCAGCAGCATCCTCGGGACTAGCGGGGGGGCCTACGAGCAGTACTTC,CASSILGTSGGAYEQYF
-,TRBJ1-4,TRBD1,TRBV19,TGTGCCAGTAGTCCCCAGACAGGGGTCAGTGAAAAACTGTTTTTT,CASSPQTGVSEKLFF
-,TRBJ2-1,TRBD2,TRBV10-3,TGTGCCATCAGCCCCACCGGGGGGGGCGTCTACAATGAGCAGTTCTTC,CAISPTGGGVYNEQFF
-,TRBJ2-1,-,TRBV5-4,TGTGCCAGCAGCCTCGACAATGAGCAGTTCTTC,CASSLDNEQFF
-,TRBJ2-5,-,TRBV18,TGTGCCAGCTCACCGCAGGGGCAAGAGACCCAGTACTTC,CASSPQGQETQYF
-,TRBJ1-1,TRBD1,TRBV18,TGTGCCAGCTCACCTGGTACAGGGGCCGACACTGAAGCTTTCTTT,CASSPGTGADTEAFF
-,TRBJ2-5,TRBD2,TRBV3-1/TRBV3-2,TGTGCCAGCAGCCAAGTAAGGACTAGCGGGGTCCAAGAGACCCAGTACTTC,CASSQVRTSGVQETQYF
-,TRBJ1-2,TRBD1,TRBV5-1,TGCGCCAGCAGCAGTACCGGGACAGGGGGCAATGGCTACACCTTC,CASSSTGTGGNGYTF
-,TRBJ2-2,-,TRBV19,TGTGCCAGTAGTCCCTCTGACAGAGCAATCACCGGGGAGCTGTTTTTT,CASSPSDRAITGELFF
few,TRBJ1-2,-,TRBV10-3,TGTGCCATCAGTGCGACCGGGGATAATGGCTACACCTTC,CAISATGDNGYTF
few,TRBJ1-2,-,TRBV6-1,TGTGCCAGCAGTGAAGCGCAGGGGCTAGATGGCTACACCTTC,CASSEAQGLDGYTF
-,TRBJ1-1,-,TRBV28,TGTGCCAGCAGGCTGACAGATGTCACTGAAGCTTTCTTT,CASRLTDVTEAFF
-,TRBJ1-3,TRBD1,TRBV28,TGTGCCAGCAGTTCCGCTGGACAGGACTCTGGAAACACCATATATTTT,CASSSAGQDSGNTIYF
-,TRBJ1-1,-,TRBV6-6,TGTGCCAGCAGGGGGGAGGGATTGGGAACTGAAGCTTTCTTT,CASRGEGLGTEAFF
-,TRBJ1-4,-,TRBV28,TGTGCCAGCAGTTTAAGGGCAGGGACTAATGAAAAACTGTTTTTT,CASSLRAGTNEKLFF
-,TRBJ2-5,-,TRBV18,TGTGCCAGCTCACCGGGCCGGGGTAGAGAGACCCAGTACTTC,CASSPGRGRETQYF
-,TRBJ1-4,-,TRBV28,TGTGCCAGCAGTTTACTGACAGATGCGAATGAAAAACTGTTTTTT,CASSLLTDANEKLFF
many,TRBJ2-7,-,TRBV10-2,TGCGCCAGCAGTGATCTCCTCCCTGGGAGGTACGAGCAGTACTTC,CASSDLLPGRYEQYF
few,TRBJ2-7,-,TRBV5-4,TGTGCCAGCAGCTTGGTCCGGGACGAGCAGTACTTC,CASSLVRDEQYF
few,TRBJ2-3,TRBD2,TRBV9,TGTGCCAGCAGCCCGAGCACGGGGACTAATACGCAGTATTTT,CASSPSTGTNTQYF
-,TRBJ1-5,-,TRBV27,TGTGCCAGCAGTCCCCAGGGAGGGGCTGGGAATCAGCCCCAGCATTTT,CASSPQGGAGNQPQHF
-,TRBJ2-5,-,TRBV18,TGTGCCAGCTCACCACGCGGGATCTCTAGCCTCCAAGAGACCCAGTACTTC,CASSPRGISSLQETQYF
-,TRBJ1-4,TRBD1,TRBV3-1/TRBV3-2,TGTGCCAGCAGCCGAGCGACAGGGGCCACAGGAAAACTGTTTTTT,CASSRATGATGKLFF
-,TRBJ1-2,-,TRBV5-8,TGTGCCAGCAGCTTGGGGCGGGACGGGTATGGCTACACCTTC,CASSLGRDGYGYTF
few,TRBJ1-2,TRBD1,TRBV24-1,TGTGCCACCAGTGACCGGGACAGCGATCGCTACACCTTC,CATSDRDSDRYTF
once,TRBJ1-2,-,TRBV5-8,TGTGCCAGCAGCTTAGGGGGGGCAAAAGGGCATGGCTACACCTTC,CASSLGGAKGHGYTF
-,TRBJ2-1,TRBD2,TRBV6-5,TGTGCCACCAGCTTAGAAGCTAGCGGGGACTATGAGCAGTTCTTC,CATSLEASGDYEQFF
-,TRBJ1-2,-,TRBV28,TGTGCCAGCAGCCAAGCGGGGCGAGGCTACACCTTC,CASSQAGRGYTF
-,TRBJ2-2,TRBD2,TRBV10-2,TGCGCCAGCACCTGGACTCGCGGGGGGGCGGGGACCGGGGAGCTGTTTTTT,CASTWTRGGAGTGELFF
-,TRBJ1-1,-,TRBV27,TGTGCCAGCAGTTTTCTAGGCCCTTTGTACACTGAAGCTTTCTTT,CASSFLGPLYTEAFF
-,TRBJ2-2,TRBD1,TRBV19,TGTGCCAGTAGTATGTCAGGGGGCCGCACCGGGGAGCTGTTTTTT,CASSMSGGRTGELFF
-,TRBJ2-6,-,TRBV7-3,TGTGCCAGCAGCCCCTGGGGAGGGGGGGTCTCTGGGGCCAACGTCCTGACTTTC,CASSPWGGGVSGANVLTF
-,TRBJ1-1,-,TRBV11-2,TGTGCCAGCAGCTTTGGACTTACCACTGAAGCTTTCTTT,CASSFGLTTEAFF
-,TRBJ2-7,TRBD1,TRBV5-1,TGCGCCAGCAGCTTGGTGACAGGGAGTACCTACGAGCAGTACTTC,CASSLVTGSTYEQYF
-,TRBJ1-6,-,TRBV28,TGTGCCAGCAGTTTGGGGCCAGGGCCCGTTCGGTCACCCCTCCACTTT,CASSLGPGPVRSPLHF